These 3 T cell receptor beta chains were sequenced from one sample in a study of T cells in Graves' hyperthyroidism and ophthalmopathy. Regions amplified from RNA transcripts were the TCR beta CDR3 regions. In the first-round RT-PCR of the TCR CDR3, the HTBI primer set was used. A single record per CDR3 protein comes from TCRdb applying MiXCR to the multiplex PCR reads. This table has hundreds of thousands of distinct CDR3 sequences, roughly 15% appearing once. Specimen: blood. The receptors here all came from a woman aged 18-35 years with Graves' hyperthyroidism.

This clonotype has ten or more counts. The genes are TRBV2 and TRBJ2-7, with D perhaps matching TRBD2 (6 bases). The CDR3 runs 16 residues. V lost 7 bases and J lost 5, with 24 bases in between. In germline, CDR1 is SNHLY, CDR2 FYNNEI. CDR3 sequence (DNA): TGTGCCAGCACGGGCGCAGACCAGGGTAGGGAGGACGAGCAGTACTTC. This encodes CASTGADQGREDEQYF. Supplemented by reference TRBV2 and TRBJ2-7, the full variable domain reads EPEVTQTPSHQVTQMGQEVILRCVPISNHLYFYWYRQILGQKVEFLVSFYNNEISEKSEIFDDQFSVERPDGSNFTLKIRSTKLEDSAMYFCASTGADQGREDEQYFGPGTRLTVT.

There are many counts of this clonotype. The chain carries TRBV11-2 and TRBJ1-2; maybe TRBD1 (6 bases). Trimming left V 4 bases short and J 4 bases short, with 16 bases between. The V gene's germline CDR1 is SGHAT and CDR2 FQNNGV. This CDR3 contains 15 residues. CDR3 coding DNA: TGTGCCAGCAGCTCCCTGACAGGAAGTTTCTATGGCTACACCTTC. Protein: CASSSLTGSFYGYTF.

This clonotype was detected many times. This sequence joins TRBV28 and TRBJ2-7; 16 bases are a match to TRBD2. J gave up 5 bases and V 5 bases, and 6 bases lay outside the gene matches. The CDR3 covers 16 residues. CDR1 is MDHEN and CDR2 is SYDVKM in the germline V gene. CDR3 in DNA: TGTGCCAGCAGTCCCCCGGGACTAGCGGGAGGGAACGAGCAGTACTTC. It yields the protein CASSPPGLAGGNEQYF.